Described below is a single T cell receptor beta chain sequence and its context. The antigen is not known. These data are taken from a study of pediatric ulcerative colitis. Study as a whole: Most patients had pancolitis, and two had left-sided colitis.

The diagnostic colonoscopy in ulcerative colitis patients preceded any immunosuppressive treatment. The method was immunoSEQ multiplex PCR; TCRdb's version includes in-frame clones alone and lacks a portion of them. The profile covers tens of thousands of clones, with approximately 82% appearing a single time and approximately 4.5% taken by the ten largest. Study findings and constraints: All ulcerative colitis patients, but no controls, carried a couple of rectal clonotypes.

The length of the CDR3 is 13 residues. Germline CDR1 is MNHEY and CDR2 is SMNVEV (reference sequence). Trimming pared 3 bases from V and 3 bases from J, leaving 9 bases between. The chain couples TRBV27 to TRBJ2-7; no firm D call. The clonotype originates from a boy aged 10-17 years with severe ulcerative colitis. Specimen: blood. Here the CDR3 reads CASSFRVDYEQYF. In DNA form, the CDR3 reads TGTGCCAGCAGTTTTCGGGTCGACTACGAGCAGTACTTC.